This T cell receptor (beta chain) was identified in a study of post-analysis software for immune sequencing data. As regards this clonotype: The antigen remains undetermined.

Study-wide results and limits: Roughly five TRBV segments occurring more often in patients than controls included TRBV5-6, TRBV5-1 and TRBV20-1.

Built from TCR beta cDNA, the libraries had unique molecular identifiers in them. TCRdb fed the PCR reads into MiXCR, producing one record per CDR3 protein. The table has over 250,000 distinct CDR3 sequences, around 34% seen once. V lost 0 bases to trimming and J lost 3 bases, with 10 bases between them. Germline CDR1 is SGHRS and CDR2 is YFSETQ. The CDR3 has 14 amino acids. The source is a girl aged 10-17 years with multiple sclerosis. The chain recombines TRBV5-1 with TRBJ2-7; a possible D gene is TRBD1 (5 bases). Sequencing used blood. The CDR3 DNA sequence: TGCGCCAGCAGCTTGGCCCCCAGGGACTACGAGCAGTACTTC. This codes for CASSLAPRDYEQYF.